This T cell receptor (beta chain) was recorded in a study of blood T cell repertoires in COVID-19. CDR1 is SGHRS and CDR2 is YFSETQ in the germline V gene. The V and J ends lost 5 bases and 2 bases respectively, with 16 bases between them. The CDR3 covers 15 residues. Sequenced by immunoSEQ multiplex PCR; TCRdb stores in-frame clones only, minus some. The repertoire holds approximately 100,000 clones, approximately 79% seen once, with approximately 15% in the top ten. The TCR comes from a woman aged 80 or over with active or convalescent COVID-19. The chain couples TRBV5-1 to TRBJ1-1; D is perhaps TRBD1 (5 bases). The specimen sequenced was peripheral blood. The CDR3 DNA reads as TGCGCCAGCAGTTTTGGCATTCAGGGTAACACTGAAGCTTTCTTT. It codes for CASSFGIQGNTEAFF.